The 3 T cell receptor beta chains listed next were all sequenced from one sample in a study of T cells in localized non-small cell lung cancer. Generated by immunoSEQ multiplex PCR, the TCRdb table keeps only in-frame clones and is missing some. Among 1,500 to 2,000 clones listed, around 24% were seen once. Sequenced material: normal lung tissue next to the tumor, taken before any cancer treatment. These receptors were taken from a male donor aged 60 or over with stage I lung adenocarcinoma.

This clone was recorded a few times. The chain has TRBV7-7 and TRBJ1-4, with D perhaps matching TRBD1 (5 bases). The CDR3 has 14 residues. In germline, CDR1 is SSHAT, CDR2 FNYEAQ (reference sequence). Between the trimmed V and J ends, which lost 5 bases and 6 bases, there was a span of 13 bases. This CDR3 reads CASSPMVGDEKLFF. The CDR3 coding sequence is TGTGCCAGCAGCCCCATGGTGGGGGATGAAAAACTGTTTTTT.

J is TRBJ1-2 and V is TRBV6-8; D is undetermined. V lost 4 bases to trimming and J lost 5 bases, with 11 bases between them. This CDR3 is 13 amino acids long. Per the germline V gene, CDR1 is MNHGY and CDR2 is SAAAGT. CDR3 sequence (DNA): TGTGCCAGCAGTTTAGGCAGGCTTTATGGCTACACCTTC. Its protein is CASSLGRLYGYTF.

The chain couples TRBV23-1 to TRBJ1-1; unclear D gene. TRBV23-1 is reported as an ORF; its role is uncertain. V gave up 2 bases and J gave up 1 base, with 8 bases separating them. There are 14 residues in the CDR3. The CDR3 reads CASSQNESNTEAFF. CDR3 nucleotide sequence: TGCGCCAGCAGTCAAAACGAGTCGAACACTGAAGCTTTCTTT.